This passage covers 3 T cell receptor beta chains from one sample sequenced in a study of T cell repertoires in cytomegalovirus infection. No antigen has been identified for these receptors. A single record per CDR3 protein comes from TCRdb applying MiXCR to the reads. The sample has 100,000 to 120,000 distinct CDR3 sequences; 30% to 35% are singletons. The source material was CD8+ T cells from cultured PBMCs, sampled from culture after CMV antigen stimulation. Receptor source: a human donor in good health (CMV status not recorded). Some clones in this sample may be carry-over from other donors' samples.

The genes are TRBV3-1 and TRBJ1-2; 9 nucleotides match TRBD1. This CDR3 comprises 15 residues. The V and J ends lost 4 bases and 8 bases, in that order; junction bases with no gene match: 11. The V gene's germline CDR1 is LGHDT and CDR2 YNNKEL (reference sequence). This chain's CDR3 is CASSPRDREMEGYTF. The CDR3 region has the DNA TGTGCCAGCAGCCCCCGGGACAGGGAGATGGAGGGCTACACCTTC.

The CDR3, as DNA: TGTGCCAGCAGCTCCTACAGGACCCGTGAAGCTTTCTTT. It yields the protein CASSSYRTREAFF. V is TRBV7-6 and J is TRBJ1-1; a weak D match, TRBD1 (5 bases). The CDR3 extends over 13 amino acids. V dropped 4 bases and J dropped 7 bases, with 13 bases sitting between them. Germline CDR1 reads SGHVS; CDR2 reads FNYEAQ.

This clonotype was seen more than once but under ten times. The rearrangement uses TRBV6-6 and TRBJ2-1; 14 bases agree with TRBD2. V shed 7 bases and J 2 bases; nucleotides not matched to a gene: 7. The V gene's germline CDR1 is MNHNY and CDR2 SVGAGI (reference sequence). The CDR3 length is 17 residues. The CDR3: CASTYGLAGGTYNEQFF. CDR3 bases: TGTGCCAGCACCTACGGACTAGCGGGAGGAACCTACAATGAGCAGTTCTTC.